Listed below are T cell receptor beta chains from one sample, sequenced in a study of CD4 T cells in relation to SARS-CoV-2 and coronaviruses. Here immunoSEQ multiplex PCR was the method, and the copy in TCRdb shows in-frame clones only, minus some. Of tens of thousands of clones in the sample, about 71% were seen once. Their recognized antigens are unknown. Sequenced input: CD4+ T cells from PBMCs, cultured in vitro. The source of these receptors is a human donor in good health. Both conserved end residues are part of each CDR3. Each record gives: clone size, D gene, V gene, J gene, CDR3 DNA, CDR3 protein. D genes are given only for firm matches. Clone size, where shown, is once, few, many, or a class for clones that have expanded.

>few|TRBD2|TRBV30|TRBJ2-7
TGTGCCTGGAGCCCTCTAGCGGGAGTGAGCTACGAGCAGTACTTC
CAWSPLAGVSYEQYF
>.|.|TRBV5-1|TRBJ2-7
TGCGCCAGCAGCTTCGAGGACAGACTCCGTGGGCAGTACTTC
CASSFEDRLRGQYF
>.|TRBD2|TRBV2|TRBJ2-2
TGTGCCAGCATGGGGGGAAGCGGGGGGGCCTCCGGGGAGCTGTTTTTT
CASMGGSGGASGELFF
>.|TRBD1|TRBV10-1|TRBJ2-2
TGCGCCAGCAGTGCGACAGGGTACGGGGAGCTGTTTTTT
CASSATGYGELFF
>.|TRBD2|TRBV24-1|TRBJ2-7
TGTGCCACCAGTGCCTACAAACGACTAGCGGGCTCCTACGAGCAGTACTTC
CATSAYKRLAGSYEQYF
>few|.|TRBV9|TRBJ1-2
TGTGCCAGCAGCGTAGCAGCGGGGGGGATGACTGGCTATGGCTACACCTTC
CASSVAAGGMTGYGYTF
>.|TRBD2|TRBV18|TRBJ2-3
TGTGCCAGCTCACGCGAACCGACTAGCGGGGTATCACAGGATACGCAGTATTTT
CASSREPTSGVSQDTQYF
>.|.|TRBV19|TRBJ1-4
TGTGCCAGTTGGGCAGACCCCGAAAAACTGTTTTTT
CASWADPEKLFF
>.|.|TRBV13|TRBJ1-1
TGTGCCAGCAGCTCCAATTCCTACTTGAACACTGAAGCTTTCTTT
CASSSNSYLNTEAFF
>.|.|TRBV6-2/TRBV6-3|TRBJ1-1
TGTGCCAGCAGTCAGACAGGCCCGCGGGGTTGGGCTGAAGCTTTCTTT
CASSQTGPRGWAEAFF
>.|TRBD1|TRBV7-9|TRBJ1-5
TGTGCCAGCAGCCCACAGGGGTACAATCAGCCCCAGCATTTT
CASSPQGYNQPQHF
>.|.|TRBV7-4|TRBJ2-5
TGTGCCAGCAGCTCGTCCCGGGACAGGTTAGCGGGAGTCAGGGAGACCCAGTACTTC
CASSSSRDRLAGVRETQYF
>.|.|TRBV6-2/TRBV6-3|TRBJ1-1
TGTGCCAGCAGCTTACTGTCAGCGGAGAACACTGAAGCTTTCTTT
CASSLLSAENTEAFF
>.|TRBD2|TRBV7-9|TRBJ2-1
TGTGCCAGCAGCTCTAGCGGGGTCACGGATGAGCAGTTCTTC
CASSSSGVTDEQFF
>few|TRBD2|TRBV9|TRBJ2-2
TGTGCCAGCAGCGTAGGCCCAGCGGGAGTCACCGGGGAGCTGTTTTTT
CASSVGPAGVTGELFF
>.|.|TRBV9|TRBJ2-3
TGTGCCAGCAGCGTAGGGTACACAGATACGCAGTATTTT
CASSVGYTDTQYF
>.|TRBD2|TRBV9|TRBJ2-1
TGTGCCAGCAGCGCTAGCGGGAGCTCCTACAATGAGCAGTTCTTC
CASSASGSSYNEQFF
>.|TRBD2|TRBV6-5|TRBJ2-3
TGTGCCACCGGTAGCGGGATTGGCACAGATACGCAGTATTTT
CATGSGIGTDTQYF
>.|.|TRBV3-1/TRBV3-2|TRBJ1-5
TGTGCCAGCAGCCAAGATACCCAGGGCAATCAGCCCCAGCATTTT
CASSQDTQGNQPQHF
>.|.|TRBV5-1|TRBJ1-3
TGCGCCAGCAGGCAGACAGTGACCTCTGGAAACACCATATATTTT
CASRQTVTSGNTIYF
>.|.|TRBV6-6|TRBJ2-1
TGTGCCAGCAGTAACGTACAGAACATGGGGAACAATGAGCAGTTCTTC
CASSNVQNMGNNEQFF
>once|.|TRBV19|TRBJ2-7
TGTGCCAGTAGTATATCAAGCGAGAACTACGAGCAGTACTTC
CASSISSENYEQYF
>.|.|TRBV6-5|TRBJ2-1
TGTGCCAGCAGCCGGACGGGGACCAATGAGCAGTTCTTC
CASSRTGTNEQFF
>.|TRBD2|TRBV11-2|TRBJ2-5
TGTGCCAGCAGCTTAAGTAGACTAGCGGGGGAGCAAGAGACCCAGTACTTC
CASSLSRLAGEQETQYF
>once|.|TRBV18|TRBJ1-2
TGTGCCAGCTCACCTTTGCGGCTCCCACTTGACCTCTTTGGCTACACCTTC
CASSPLRLPLDLFGYTF
>.|.|TRBV30|TRBJ2-1
TGTGCCTGGAGTGTAAGGACCTCTCTCAATGAGCAGTTCTTC
CAWSVRTSLNEQFF
>.|TRBD1|TRBV12-5|TRBJ1-4
TGTGCTAGTGGTCACGCCGGGACAGGGGGTAATGAAAAACTGTTTTTT
CASGHAGTGGNEKLFF
>.|TRBD1|TRBV25-1|TRBJ1-6
TGTGCCAGCAGTGAATGGGGGACAGGGAATAATTCACCCCTCCACTTT
CASSEWGTGNNSPLHF
>.|.|TRBV28|TRBJ1-6
TGTGCCAGCAGTTCTTCAGGGATTGCTTCACCCCTCCACTTT
CASSSSGIASPLHF
>.|TRBD1|TRBV6-5|TRBJ1-3
TGTGCCAGCAGGGGATGGACAGGTTCGAACACCATATATTTT
CASRGWTGSNTIYF
>.|.|TRBV30|TRBJ1-4
TGTGCCTGGGACAGCCGAAATGAAAAACTGTTTTTT
CAWDSRNEKLFF
>.|.|TRBV6-5|TRBJ2-3
TGTGCCAGCAGTTACGGGGGCTCGCAATCCACAGATACGCAGTATTTT
CASSYGGSQSTDTQYF
>few|TRBD1|TRBV4-1|TRBJ1-4
TGCGCCAGCAGCCGCTCCCGGACAGGGGATGAAAAACTGTTTTTT
CASSRSRTGDEKLFF
>few|.|TRBV7-2|TRBJ2-7
TGTGCCAGCAGCTCCACCGGGACTGTCTACGAGCAGTACTTC
CASSSTGTVYEQYF
>once|.|TRBV6-6|TRBJ1-1
TGTGCCAGCAGCAGTCTAGGAGGCACTGAAGCTTTCTTT
CASSSLGGTEAFF
>.|.|TRBV7-2|TRBJ2-1
TGTGCCAGCAGCATATCCCCAGACTACAATGAGCAGTTCTTC
CASSISPDYNEQFF
>few|.|TRBV7-2|TRBJ1-6
TGTGCCAGCAGCTTAAGGAGAGGGAATTCACCCCTCCACTTT
CASSLRRGNSPLHF
>.|.|TRBV6-6|TRBJ1-2
TGTGCCAGTACAGCTAACTATGGCTACACCTTC
CASTANYGYTF
>.|.|TRBV7-2|TRBJ1-2
TGTGCCAGCAGCTTAGTCTCAGGGATGTATGGCTACACCTTC
CASSLVSGMYGYTF
>few|.|TRBV30|TRBJ1-4
TGTGCCTGGAGTTTGGGAGGGCATACTAATGAAAAACTGTTTTTT
CAWSLGGHTNEKLFF
>.|.|TRBV5-4|TRBJ1-4
TGTGCCAGCAGCTCGAATCTTGGGGGGAGTGAAAAACTGTTTTTT
CASSSNLGGSEKLFF
>.|TRBD1|TRBV5-1|TRBJ1-4
TGCGCCAGCAGCGGCGGGACAGGGCCTGAAAAACTGTTTTTT
CASSGGTGPEKLFF
>few|TRBD1|TRBV10-2|TRBJ1-4
TGCGCCAGCACCAACCGGGACAGGGGGGAAAAACTGTTTTTT
CASTNRDRGEKLFF
>.|TRBD2|TRBV7-3|TRBJ2-1
TGTGCCAGCAGCACTAGCGGGAGGGCCAATGAGCAGTTCTTC
CASSTSGRANEQFF
>once|TRBD2|TRBV9|TRBJ2-2
TGTGCCAGCAGCGTTCGCGGGAGAGGGAACACCGGGGAGCTGTTTTTT
CASSVRGRGNTGELFF
>.|TRBD2|TRBV2|TRBJ2-1
TGTGCCAGCAGTGAAACTAGCGGGACCTACAATGAGCAGTTCTTC
CASSETSGTYNEQFF
>few|.|TRBV3-1/TRBV3-2|TRBJ2-7
TGTGCCAGCAGCCGGGGCCTCGAGCAGTACTTC
CASSRGLEQYF
>.|TRBD1|TRBV29-1|TRBJ2-1
TGCAGCGCTGGACAGGGTATCGACAATGAGCAGTTCTTC
CSAGQGIDNEQFF
>.|.|TRBV10-3|TRBJ2-3
TGTGCCATCAGTGATGGAGGGGCCCAAAGGGGTGCAGATACGCAGTATTTT
CAISDGGAQRGADTQYF
>.|.|TRBV7-9|TRBJ1-6
TGTGCCAGCAGCTCTCAGAGCTCCTATAATTCACCCCTCCACTTT
CASSSQSSYNSPLHF
>.|TRBD1|TRBV9|TRBJ2-7
TGTGCCAGCAGCGTAGTGGGCAGGGGGATTGACGAGCAGTACTTC
CASSVVGRGIDEQYF
>once|.|TRBV9|TRBJ2-6
TGTGCCAGCAGCGTAGTAGGGTCTGGGGCCAACGTCCTGACTTTC
CASSVVGSGANVLTF
>.|.|TRBV6-2/TRBV6-3|TRBJ2-7
TGTGCCAGCAGCCCCCTCCCGTACGAGCAGTACTTC
CASSPLPYEQYF
>few|.|TRBV9|TRBJ2-5
TGTGCCAGCAGCGTAGGCTGGGGTCAAGAGACCCAGTACTTC
CASSVGWGQETQYF
>few|.|TRBV2|TRBJ2-2
TGTGCCAGCAGTCCGAGTGGCACCGGGGAGCTGTTTTTT
CASSPSGTGELFF
>.|.|TRBV6-2/TRBV6-3|TRBJ2-5
TGTGCCAGCAGCCGACAAGAGACCCAGTACTTC
CASSRQETQYF
>once|TRBD2|TRBV2|TRBJ2-5
TGTGCCAGCAGTGAACGTAGCGGGGGAGGGGAGACCCAGTACTTC
CASSERSGGGETQYF